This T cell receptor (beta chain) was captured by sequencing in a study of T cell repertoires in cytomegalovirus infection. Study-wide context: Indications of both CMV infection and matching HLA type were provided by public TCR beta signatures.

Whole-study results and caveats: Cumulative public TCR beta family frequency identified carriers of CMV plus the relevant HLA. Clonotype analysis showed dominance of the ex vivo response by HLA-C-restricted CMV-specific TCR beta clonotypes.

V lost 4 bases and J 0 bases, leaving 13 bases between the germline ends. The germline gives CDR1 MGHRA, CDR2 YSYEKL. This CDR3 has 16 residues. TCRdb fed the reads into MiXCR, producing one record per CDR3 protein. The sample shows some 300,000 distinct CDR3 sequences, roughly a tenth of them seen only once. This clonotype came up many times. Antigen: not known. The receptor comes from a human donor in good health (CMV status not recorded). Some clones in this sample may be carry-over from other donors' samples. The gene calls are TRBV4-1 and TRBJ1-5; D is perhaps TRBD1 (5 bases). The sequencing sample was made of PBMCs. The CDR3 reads CASSLRTGDSNQPQHF. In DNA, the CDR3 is TGCGCCAGCAGCCTCAGAACGGGGGATAGCAATCAGCCCCAGCATTTT.